These 19 T cell receptor beta chains were sequenced from one sample in a study of glioma-infiltrating T cells after dendritic cell vaccination. Profiling relied on immunoSEQ multiplex PCR, and the TCRdb table lists in-frame clones only, not all of them. The sample has about 92,000 clones, 80% to 90% seen once. The input for sequencing was blood, taken before dendritic cell vaccination. The receptor set was obtained from a human donor with glioblastoma.

V is TRBV7-3 and J is TRBJ2-5; no firm D call. Trimming left V 2 bases short and J 2 bases short, with 9 bases between. The CDR3 runs to 14 residues. The germline V gene encodes CDR1 SGHTA and CDR2 FQGTGA. The CDR3 nucleotides are TGTGCCAGCAGCTTAGAGCTCTATCAAGAGACCCAGTACTTC. Protein: CASSLELYQETQYF.

V gene TRBV27 combines with J gene TRBJ1-2; perhaps TRBD1 as D (6 bases). The CDR3 spans 16 residues. V was trimmed by 6 bases and J by 2 bases, leaving 19 bases between them. The germline V gene encodes CDR1 MNHEY and CDR2 SMNVEV (reference sequence). The CDR3 loop reads CASRPRPTGQNYGYTF. The CDR3 DNA sequence: TGTGCCAGCAGGCCCCGACCGACAGGACAGAACTATGGCTACACCTTC.

The chain is built from TRBV7-3 and TRBJ2-1, with 9 bases aligning to TRBD1. Per germline, CDR1 SGHTA and CDR2 FQGTGA. J gave up 4 bases and V 1 base, and 5 bases lay outside the gene matches. The CDR3 has 16 residues. CDR3 amino acids: CASSLKSGTGYNEQFF. In DNA, the CDR3 is TGTGCCAGCAGCTTAAAGTCAGGGACAGGGTACAATGAGCAGTTCTTC. The variable domain in full, completed from reference TRBV7-3 and TRBJ2-1, reads GAGVSQTPSNKVTEKGKYVELRCDPISGHTALYWYRQSLGQGPEFLIYFQGTGAADDSGLPNDRFFAVRPEGSVSTLKIQRTERGDSAVYLCASSLKSGTGYNEQFFGPGTRLTVL.

This clone was detected only once. J is TRBJ1-3 and V is TRBV5-1; D is unresolved. V was shortened by 0 bases and J by 2 bases, with 9 bases between the two germline ends. CDR1 and CDR2 (germline): SGHRS, YFSETQ. The CDR3 has 15 amino acids. The CDR3 region has the DNA TGCGCCAGCAGCTTGGCCGCCGGGGCTGGAAACACCATATATTTT. Residues: CASSLAAGAGNTIYF.

The chain employs TRBV5-1 and TRBJ1-1; possibly TRBD1 for D (5 bases). CDR1 and CDR2 (germline): SGHRS, YFSETQ. The CDR3 runs to 14 residues. Trimming pared 4 bases from V and 4 bases from J, leaving 14 bases between. CDR3 region: CASSALGGGTEAFF. The CDR3 DNA reads TGCGCCAGCAGCGCTCTTGGGGGGGGCACTGAAGCTTTCTTT.

The V gene is TRBV21-1, the J gene TRBJ2-2; the table names TRBD1, a call not compared with the DNA. TRBV21-1 is described as a pseudogene. The CDR3 loop spans 16 amino acids. The DNA of the CDR3 is TGTGCCAGCAGCCCGACACGACAGCGAAACACCGGGGAGCTGTTTTTT. The encoded protein is CASSPTRQRNTGELFF.

This chain links TRBV5-4 with TRBJ2-3, with 14 bases fitting TRBD2. The CDR3 runs 16 residues. V trimming: 4 bases; J trimming: 4 bases; junction bases outside the gene matches: 5. Germline CDR1 and CDR2: SGHNT and YYREEE (reference sequence). CDR3 in DNA: TGTGCCAGCAGCGGGACTAGCGGGAGCGGCGCAGATACGCAGTATTTT. It codes for CASSGTSGSGADTQYF.

The J gene is TRBJ2-1, the V gene TRBV5-1; TRBD1 agrees at 9 bases. With V trimmed by 4 bases and J by 1 base, 3 bases remained unmatched. Germline V lookup: CDR1 SGHRS, CDR2 YFSETQ. The CDR3 has 15 residues. The DNA of the CDR3 is TGCGCCAGCAGCGCCGGACAGGGGTCCTACAATGAGCAGTTCTTC. Translated, it gives CASSAGQGSYNEQFF.

The chain is built from TRBV6-1 and TRBJ2-7, with 9 positions matching TRBD1. The ends lost 6 bases at V and 3 bases at J; junction bases unmatched: 9. The CDR3 extends over 15 amino acids. CDR1 MNHNS and CDR2 SASEGT come from the germline V gene. The CDR3 DNA sequence: TGTGCCAGCAGGAGACAGGAGACAGGGGGCTACGAGCAGTACTTC. This translates into CASRRQETGGYEQYF.

The chain employs TRBV7-3 and TRBJ1-1, with D hard to call. Trimming cost V 2 bases and J 3 bases, with 13 bases left between them. The CDR3 length is 15 residues. Per germline, CDR1 SGHTA and CDR2 FQGTGA. CDR3 sequence reads: CASSLGSSGYTEAFF. DNA of the CDR3: TGTGCCAGCAGCTTAGGCAGCTCAGGATACACTGAAGCTTTCTTT.

The rearrangement links TRBV6-1 to TRBJ1-6; D unresolved. V was clipped by 1 base and J by 0 bases, with 10 bases between them. This CDR3 is 17 amino acids long. Germline CDR1 reads MNHNS; CDR2 reads SASEGT. The CDR3 region has the DNA TGTGCCAGCAGTGAAGGTCAGCGAACCTCCTATAATTCACCCCTCCACTTT. This encodes CASSEGQRTSYNSPLHF.

J is TRBJ1-4 and V is TRBV5-4; possibly TRBD1 for D (5 bases). The CDR3 loop spans 14 amino acids. Trimming took off 4 bases at V and 5 bases at J, with 12 bases between the two ends. The germline gives CDR1 SGHNT, CDR2 YYREEE (reference sequence). CDR3 protein: CASSKGGTNEKLFF. CDR3 nucleotides: TGTGCCAGCAGCAAGGGAGGGACGAATGAAAAACTGTTTTTT.

The V call is TRBV6-5, the J call TRBJ1-2; D call uncertain. The CDR3 totals 16 residues. V was trimmed by 2 bases and J by 0 bases, leaving 13 bases between them. Germline-derived CDR1 and CDR2 are MNHEY and SVGAGI. DNA for the CDR3: TGTGCCAGCAGTTACGGCGGCGGTGGTTCTAACTATGGCTACACCTTC. The encoded protein is CASSYGGGGSNYGYTF.

The CDR3 bases are TGTGCCACCAATCAGGGAGGGGAAACTAATGAAAAACTGTTTTTT. It yields the protein CATNQGGETNEKLFF. The chain couples TRBV15 to TRBJ1-4, with D maybe TRBD1 (5 bases). This CDR3 comprises 15 residues. Trimming removed 7 bases at V and 1 base at J, with 13 bases between. Germline V CDR1 and CDR2: LNHNV, YYDKDF (reference sequence). The entire variable domain, with the rest obtained from reference TRBV15 and TRBJ1-4, is as follows: DAMVIQNPRYQVTQFGKPVTLSCSQTLNHNVMYWYQQKSSQAPKLLFHYYDKDFNNEADTPDNFQSRRPNTSFCFLDIRSPGLGDTAMYLCATNQGGETNEKLFFGSGTQLSVL.

V and J are TRBV29-1 and TRBJ1-6; 7 bases are a match to TRBD1. The CDR3 length is 14 residues. CDR1 and CDR2 from the germline V gene are SQVTM and ANQGSEA. Trimming removed 6 bases from V and 7 bases from J; junction bases left unmatched: 9. CDR3 in amino acids: CSVKTGTANSPLHF. In DNA form, the CDR3 reads TGCAGCGTCAAGACCGGGACAGCCAATTCACCCCTCCACTTT.

V gene TRBV10-3 combines with J gene TRBJ1-5; no definite D call. The ends were cut back, 1 base at V and 5 bases at J, with 12 bases in the middle. The CDR3 is 15 residues long. The germline gives CDR1 ENHRY, CDR2 SYGVKD. The CDR3 protein is CAISEWGGDDQPQHF. CDR3 DNA: TGTGCCATCAGTGAGTGGGGAGGAGATGATCAGCCCCAGCATTTT.

J is TRBJ2-7 and V is TRBV2; 7 bases line up with TRBD2. CDR3 size: 14 residues. The ends lost 8 bases at V and 6 bases at J; junction bases unmatched: 13. Germline V gene lookup returns CDR1 SNHLY and CDR2 FYNNEI. This CDR3 is CASSILADRVEQYF. The CDR3 region has the DNA TGTGCCAGCTCTATCCTAGCGGACCGGGTCGAGCAGTACTTC.

The chain couples TRBV6-5 to TRBJ2-7; TRBD1 aligns across 7 bases. The CDR3 length is 14 residues. Germline assignment: CDR1 MNHEY and CDR2 SVGAGI. Trimming took 4 bases from V and 3 from J; bases not matched to a gene: 6. The CDR3 loop is CASSSRTGIYEQYF. CDR3 in DNA: TGTGCCAGCAGTTCAAGGACAGGCATCTACGAGCAGTACTTC.

The V gene is TRBV4-1, the J gene TRBJ2-1; 9 bases line up with TRBD2. V shed 0 bases and J 2 bases; nucleotides not matched to a gene: 5. Germline CDR1 MGHRA, CDR2 YSYEKL. CDR3 length: 17 residues. The CDR3 DNA follows: TGCGCCAGCAGCCAAGATTTGGCTAGCGGGGCCTACAATGAGCAGTTCTTC. The encoded protein is CASSQDLASGAYNEQFF.